The source of this TCR beta chain is a study of shared clonotypes between healthy human individuals. As for the study in general: CD4 naive cells filled three plates per donor, CD4 memory three, CD8 naive two and CD8 memory one. Study-level points and caveats: The study generally estimated greater richness for naive than memory subsets. Rarefaction exposed incomplete sorted-subset sequencing despite large depth.

Here immunoSEQ multiplex PCR was the method, and the copy in TCRdb shows in-frame clones only, minus some. The sample consists of around 690,000 clones, 90% of them appearing once. For this clone: Its antigen is not known.

The V and J ends lost 4 bases and 6 bases, in that order; junction bases with no gene match: 3. CDR1 is WSHSY, CDR2 SAAADI, per germline. The CDR3 extends over 13 amino acids. The chain joins TRBV10-2 to TRBJ1-2, with 9 bases identical to TRBD1. The sample taken for sequencing was memory CD8+ T cells from PBMCs. Subset denoted: CD45RO+ cells pooled with CCR7-negative TemRA cells. This receptor was taken from a man in his late teens or twenties in good health. Some clones in this sample may be carry-over from other donors' samples. CDR3 sequence (DNA): TGCGCCAGCAGTGGGAACAGGGGGCATGGCTACACCTTC. It translates to CASSGNRGHGYTF.